Described below is a single T cell receptor beta chain sequence and its context. No cognate antigen has been identified for it. No base-level quality is on record; no much larger clone is a single base apart. The data belong to a study of radiation and T cells in renal cell carcinoma (dated by TCRdb to the early 2020s). As for the study more broadly: The samples were obtained from a clinical trial, where primary renal cell carcinomas were treated with 15 Gy stereotactic body radiation therapy and then removed by nephrectomy 4 weeks afterward. In total, 50 to 55 samples underwent TCR beta sequencing: approximately 26 tumors plus 27 peripheral blood samples. In the approximately 58 samples combined, roughly 4.4 million unique CDR3 nucleotide sequences were found, encoding 2,658,974 unique CDR3 amino acid sequences.

TCR beta libraries were generated from genomic DNA with the immunoSEQ kit, following the manufacturer's recommendations. Library preparation used a first multiplex PCR with proprietary primers, then a second PCR adding unique barcodes, with bead cleanups after each round. Each sample batch included a kit-provided positive control reaction and a negative control reaction. The final libraries were assessed on an Agilent 4200 TapeStation D1000 ScreenTape, pooled by volume, and quantified by qPCR. An Illumina NextSeq500 fitted with a MidOutput 150-cycle cartridge performed the sequencing, running 156 Read1 cycles and 15 Index1 cycles with the kit's custom primers. The pooled library was loaded at around 1.1 pM with an approximately 20% PhiX control spike-in. Per the original workflow: Vendor-processed data were analyzed in R, and a clonotype was defined as all T cells sharing the same CDR3 nucleotide sequence. For clone abundance analyses, frequencies were normalized to the 10,000 most abundant clones in each sample. Public T cell clones, which averaged fewer than five per sample, were excluded before analysis. A difference in abundance of at least 32-fold between compartments was used to define tumor-enriched and baseline blood-enriched clonotypes. Clonotypes expanded or contracted between blood time points were identified with a beta-binomial differential abundance model. Similarity between tumor and blood repertoires was quantified using the Baroni-Urbani and Buser coefficient, and groups were compared with two-tailed Wilcoxon tests in R. TCRdb limited this immuneACCESS table to in-frame rearrangements with V and J called. A share of clones is missing; checked studies link under half to unresolved V genes, and the rest is unexplained. Clone size and V and J calls were adopted from that table, with D and trimming inferred from the DNA. For this sample the table gives 150,000 or so clones, of which roughly 84% were detected only once. The ten largest account for 12% of the sample.

The trim is 1 base for V and 7 bases for J, with a gap of 8 bases between the germline ends. CDR1 and CDR2 are read off the germline V gene as SGHTS and YDEGEE. The CDR3 contains 12 residues, cysteine and phenylalanine counted. Only the CDR3 region is kept as DNA, spanning 36 bases read in frame from base 1. The time point label corresponds to: baseline pretreatment blood. This sample's treatment or condition label indicates: 15 Gy SBRT to primary tumor, nephrectomy 4 weeks later. To follow tumor-enriched clonotypes, peripheral blood was collected serially from radiation-treated patients at baseline and again at 2 weeks and 4 weeks after SBRT. Every patient's renal cell carcinoma showed clear cell pathology. Genomic DNA for TCR sequencing was prepared using the QIAamp DNA Blood Mini Kit (Qiagen). The analyses included only samples that passed all quality control checks. Results and caveats for the whole study, not just this receptor: Effects of radiation dose or scheduling on the TCR repertoire could not be addressed with the single-armed trial design. Because pretreatment tumor biopsies were not available, the baseline intratumoral presence of clonotypes could not be determined. Top tumor clonotypes rose in blood from baseline to 2 weeks post-radiation, then contracted by 4 weeks, suggesting transient expansion of tumor-resident clones. Dynamics of the blood repertoire were not tracked past 4 weeks after treatment.

The receptor was derived from a woman aged 45 to 65 with renal cell carcinoma. The specimen comprised blood, sampled from a patient whose treatment included radiotherapy and nephrectomy. The rearrangement joined TRBV5-8 to TRBJ1-2; the D gene lacks a confident call. The base sequence is TGTGCCAGCAGCTTGCTTGGGATTGGCTACACCTTC. Its translation is CASSLLGIGYTF.